The rows below give T cell receptor beta chains drawn from one sample of a study of CXCR3-negative and CXCR3-positive naive CD8 T cells. TCRdb reprocessed the 5' RACE reads; each CDR3 protein has one entry and no DNA is given. The sample shows about 85,000 distinct CDR3 sequences, and about 0.8% sits with its ten largest clones. Sequencing was performed on naive CXCR3+ CD8+ T cells from blood. These receptors were taken from a human donor in good health. Some clones in this sample may be carry-over from other donors' samples. Both conserved end residues are part of each CDR3.

v_call	j_call	cdr3_length	cdr3_aa
TRBV20-1	TRBJ2-7	13	CSAMWREGYEQYF
TRBV29-1	TRBJ1-2	12	CSVDQGPDGYTF
TRBV29-1	TRBJ2-3	14	CSVATGTRTDTQYF
TRBV27	TRBJ2-3	15	CASMGTATPGDTQYF
TRBV27	TRBJ1-2	17	CASSLSPRWGLAYGYTF
TRBV7-9	TRBJ2-7	14	CASSLAEENYEQYF
TRBV5-1	TRBJ2-7	15	CASSFRGTSVYEQYF
TRBV7-9	TRBJ2-1	15	CASSLAGTSGAEQFF
TRBV11-2	TRBJ2-3	16	CASSMGLAGGHHTQYF
TRBV5-4	TRBJ2-7	14	CASSYRTGVEEQYF
TRBV12-3/TRBV12-4	TRBJ2-5	12	CASRVHRETQYF
TRBV28	TRBJ1-1	16	CASSLRDRGLITEAFF
TRBV28	TRBJ2-2	16	CASSPIPLGVLGELFF
TRBV12-3/TRBV12-4	TRBJ2-5	15	CASTTQGWPLETQYF
TRBV29-1	TRBJ1-2	13	CSVEDQGGNGYTF
TRBV3-1	TRBJ2-2	19	CASSLTPGGGPPSTGELFF
TRBV7-9	TRBJ2-1	12	CASSIGGNEQFF
TRBV23-1	TRBJ1-5	16	CASSQSGLGSNQPQHF
TRBV6-1	TRBJ2-3	18	CASSEAGPDRESTDTQYF
TRBV6-5	TRBJ2-5	12	CASSQPNQAQYF
TRBV20-1	TRBJ2-5	15	CSARDPGSHQETQYF